Following are 22 T cell receptor beta chains from one sample sequenced in a study of beta chain features in type 1 diabetes. Isolated RNA was reverse transcribed in full, so expressed TCRB transcripts were sequenced. TCRdb keeps only in-frame clones here, not all; method: immunoSEQ multiplex PCR. Among more than 300,000 clones listed, about 15% were seen once. The source material was naive CD4+ T cells from blood. These receptors were obtained from a woman aged 18-30 years in good health.

The V call is TRBV28, the J call TRBJ2-7; TRBD2 matches 10 bases. The CDR3 has 16 amino acids. V was clipped by 1 base and J by 3 bases; unmatched bases: 6. From germline, CDR1 is MDHEN and CDR2 SYDVKM. The CDR3 DNA reads TGTGCCAGCAGTTTATACAGCGGGAGGGCCGTCTACGAGCAGTACTTC. The encoded protein is CASSLYSGRAVYEQYF.

This chain links TRBV7-2 with TRBJ2-7; D is perhaps TRBD1 (5 bases). Trimming left V 3 bases short and J 2 bases short, with 14 bases between. The CDR3 totals 15 residues. Germline V gene data show CDR1 as SGHTA and CDR2 as FQGNSA. The CDR3 spells CASSLGQAFPYEQYF. CDR3 nucleotides: TGTGCCAGCAGCTTGGGGCAGGCTTTTCCCTACGAGCAGTACTTC.

V gene TRBV15 combines with J gene TRBJ2-1, with 9 bases matching TRBD2. Germline CDR1 LNHNV, CDR2 YYDKDF (reference sequence). CDR3 length equals 15 residues. V was pared by 1 base and J by 7 bases, with 5 bases of the junction left unmatched. The CDR3 DNA follows: TGTGCCACCAGCAGAGGGCTAGCGGGGTTTAATGAGCAGTTCTTC. Protein: CATSRGLAGFNEQFF.

This clone turned up a few times. The chain uses TRBV29-1 and TRBJ2-3; 13 bases fit TRBD2. Germline CDR1 SQVTM, CDR2 ANQGSEA. The CDR3 runs 15 residues. V gave up 6 bases and J gave up 2 bases; unmatched junction bases: 5. CDR3 region: CSVGTSGTFTDTQYF. The DNA for the CDR3 is TGCAGCGTGGGGACTAGCGGGACGTTCACAGATACGCAGTATTTT.

This sequence joins TRBV29-1 and TRBJ2-1; perhaps TRBD2 as D (6 bases). Germline lookup yields CDR1 SQVTM and CDR2 ANQGSEA. Trimming left V 1 base short and J 1 base short, with 11 bases between. This CDR3 has 15 amino acids. CDR3 sequence reads: CSVEGRDWSYNEQFF. CDR3 in DNA: TGCAGCGTTGAAGGCCGGGACTGGTCCTACAATGAGCAGTTCTTC.

The chain's CDR3 is CACSSGRYEQYF. The CDR3 DNA follows: TGTGCCTGTTCCAGCGGGAGATACGAGCAGTACTTC. The V and J genes are TRBV30 and TRBJ2-7; 8 bases are a match to TRBD2. Germline CDR1 reads GTSNPN; CDR2 reads SVGIG (reference sequence). The CDR3 consists of 12 residues. Trimming took 6 bases from V and 4 from J; bases not matched to a gene: 5. The whole variable domain, remainder taken from reference TRBV30 and TRBJ2-7, is SQTIHQWPATLVQPVGSPLSLECTVEGTSNPNLYWYRQAAGRGLQLLFYSVGIGQISSEVPQNLSASRPQDRQFILSSKKLLLSDSGFYLCACSSGRYEQYFGPGTRLTVT.

The genes are TRBV25-1 and TRBJ2-1; 8 nucleotides agree with TRBD2. This CDR3 region has 14 residues. Germline CDR1 reads MGHDK; CDR2 reads SYGVNS. Trimming cost V 8 bases and J 10 bases; bases outside gene matches: 13. CDR3 sequence (DNA): TGTGCCAGCCGTGGGGTAGCGGGAACCAGCGAGCAGTTCTTC. As protein: CASRGVAGTSEQFF.

This rearrangement joins TRBV15 to TRBJ2-7; 12 nucleotides match TRBD2. Germline values: CDR1 LNHNV, CDR2 YYDKDF (reference sequence). The V and J ends lost 1 base and 1 base, in that order; junction bases with no gene match: 5. The CDR3 spans 17 residues. Here the CDR3 DNA reads TGTGCCACCAGCAGAGCCCGGACTAGCGGGATGTCCTACGAGCAGTACTTC. It specifies CATSRARTSGMSYEQYF.

This chain uses TRBV30 with TRBJ2-7, with TRBD1 as a possible D gene (6 bases). CDR3 length: 15 amino acids. Germline values: CDR1 GTSNPN, CDR2 SVGIG (reference sequence). V lost 4 bases to trimming and J lost 9 bases, with 25 bases between them. DNA of the CDR3: TGTGCCTGGAAGACTCTGACAGGCTATAGGACGATGCAGTACTTC. Encoded protein: CAWKTLTGYRTMQYF.

The chain couples TRBV30 to TRBJ1-5, with TRBD1 matching over 7 bases. The CDR3 runs to 14 residues. CDR1 GTSNPN and CDR2 SVGIG come from the germline V gene (reference sequence). After removal of 1 base from V and 4 bases from J, the junction contained 4 bases not matched to a gene. This CDR3 reads CAWSEGTVNQPQHF. The CDR3 nucleotides are TGTGCCTGGAGTGAGGGGACAGTTAATCAGCCCCAGCATTTT.

The rearrangement links TRBV4-2 to TRBJ2-1, with 9 bases matching TRBD1. This CDR3 region has 16 residues. Germline values: CDR1 LGHNA, CDR2 YNFKEQ. V was clipped by 1 base and J by 3 bases; unmatched bases: 4. As DNA, the CDR3 is TGTGCCAGCAGCCAAGTGTCGGGACAGGGCTACAATGAGCAGTTCTTC. This gives the protein CASSQVSGQGYNEQFF.

The genes are TRBV4-2 and TRBJ2-2, with TRBD2 matching over 8 bases. Per the germline V gene, CDR1 is LGHNA and CDR2 is YNFKEQ. The CDR3 is 17 residues long. J lost 2 bases, V lost 1 base, and 6 bases had no gene match. The CDR3 loop is CASSQGRSGRNTGELFF. In DNA form, the CDR3 reads TGTGCCAGCAGCCAAGGTCGGAGCGGGAGAAACACCGGGGAGCTGTTTTTT.

This chain's CDR3 is CASSFPAEPFNEQFF. The CDR3 coding sequence is TGTGCCAGCAGTTTTCCAGCGGAACCCTTCAATGAGCAGTTCTTC. The V call is TRBV28, the J call TRBJ2-1, with D possibly being TRBD2 (5 bases). CDR3 length equals 15 residues. Trimming pared 3 bases from V and 6 bases from J, leaving 15 bases between. In germline, CDR1 is MDHEN, CDR2 SYDVKM.

J is TRBJ1-1 and V is TRBV27; TRBD1 might be the D (6 bases). The germline CDR1 and CDR2 sequences are MNHEY and SMNVEV (reference sequence). The V end was cut by 6 bases, the J end by 2 bases, with 13 bases between. The CDR3 runs to 14 residues. The CDR3 DNA reads as TGTGCCAGCAGCTTACAGGGTGTTAACACTGAAGCTTTCTTT. This sequence encodes CASSLQGVNTEAFF.

The chain uses TRBV5-1 and TRBJ2-5, with a possible D match to TRBD1 (7 bases). CDR1 and CDR2 from the germline V gene are SGHRS and YFSETQ. This CDR3 has 14 amino acids. V gave up 3 bases and J gave up 4 bases, with 13 bases separating them. CDR3 region: CASSSTGRGETQYF. CDR3 sequence (DNA): TGCGCCAGCAGCTCGACAGGGCGGGGAGAGACCCAGTACTTC.

This chain joins TRBV30 and TRBJ2-3, with 9 positions matching TRBD1. Germline CDR1 and CDR2: GTSNPN and SVGIG (reference sequence). This CDR3 is built from 14 residues. Unmatched junction bases numbered 5, after V lost 3 bases and J lost 4 bases. The CDR3 sequence is CAWRRGTGSDTQYF. CDR3 coding DNA: TGTGCCTGGAGACGTGGGACAGGGTCAGATACGCAGTATTTT.

A few counts support this clone. The V call is TRBV7-9, the J call TRBJ1-2; TRBD1 aligns across 8 bases. The CDR3 is 15 residues long. J gave up 7 bases and V 3 bases, and 10 bases lay outside the gene matches. The germline V gene has CDR1 SEHNR and CDR2 FQNEAQ (reference sequence). The CDR3 here is CASSFSGTGVVGYTF. CDR3 DNA: TGTGCCAGCAGCTTTTCCGGGACAGGAGTCGTTGGCTACACCTTC.

The J gene is TRBJ2-2, the V gene TRBV28, with 12 bases matching TRBD2. Germline V gene lookup returns CDR1 MDHEN and CDR2 SYDVKM. CDR3 length: 17 residues. The V gene end was trimmed by 5 bases and the J gene end by 6 bases; junction bases not matched to a gene: 10. The CDR3 nucleotides are TGTGCCAGCAGTCCACTAGCGGGAGGTTTATTGGCCGGGGAGCTGTTTTTT. The encoded protein is CASSPLAGGLLAGELFF.

In the case of this clone: A junction end diverges from the germline sequence, so it may reflect a read error. V is TRBV18 and J is TRBJ2-5; D is unresolved. This CDR3 is 15 amino acids long. Looked up from germline, CDR1 is KGHSH and CDR2 is LQKENI. Here the CDR3 DNA reads TGTGCCAGCTCGCCACCGGGCAACGTGGAAGAGACCCAGTACTTC. It is translated as CASSPPGNVEETQYF.

This clone was found a few times. The chain combines TRBV6-6 with TRBJ2-7; the D gene is possibly TRBD2 (6 bases). The CDR3 spans 15 residues. V shed 0 bases and J shed 2 bases, with 11 bases lying between them. CDR1 and CDR2 (germline): MNHNY, SVGAGI (reference sequence). CDR3 nucleotides: TGTGCCAGCAGTTACTCGGGGGACTTAGCCTACGAGCAGTACTTC. The encoded protein is CASSYSGDLAYEQYF.

The chain uses TRBV5-4 and TRBJ1-5; 8 bases are shared with TRBD1. Trimming took 1 base from V and 5 from J; bases not matched to a gene: 5. The CDR3 contains 15 residues. Germline CDR1 SGHNT, CDR2 YYREEE (reference sequence). Here the CDR3 reads CASSLTTGVDQPQHF. CDR3 DNA sequence: TGTGCCAGCAGCTTGACGACAGGGGTGGATCAGCCCCAGCATTTT. The full variable domain, with the rest looked up from reference TRBV5-4 and TRBJ1-5, is ETGVTQSPTHLIKTRGQQVTLRCSSQSGHNTVSWYQQALGQGPQFIFQYYREEENGRGNFPPRFSGLQFPNYSSELNVNALELDDSALYLCASSLTTGVDQPQHFGDGTRLSIL.

The V gene is TRBV7-9, the J gene TRBJ1-5; maybe TRBD1 (6 bases). CDR1 SEHNR and CDR2 FQNEAQ come from the germline V gene (reference sequence). The V gene lost 0 bases and the J gene lost 2 bases, with 11 bases spanning the gap. The CDR3 contains 16 residues. The CDR3 nucleotides are TGTGCCAGCAGCTTAGCGCGAGGGGGAGGCAATCAGCCCCAGCATTTT. Residues: CASSLARGGGNQPQHF.